Here is one T cell receptor beta chain with its context. The antigen is undetermined. The data were taken from a study of OX40 agonist ivuxolimab in advanced cancers. Overall study results and limits: Both blood CD4+ and CD8+ T cells showed clonal growth by week 6 at 0.1 to 3.0 mg/kg.

The length of the CDR3 is 12 residues. V lost 2 bases, J lost 5 bases, and 7 bases lay in between. Germline V gives CDR1 SGHRS, CDR2 YFSETQ. Measured with immunoSEQ multiplex PCR; TCRdb has only the in-frame clones, and not every one. This table holds 83,000 or so clones, about 81% found once. The chain links TRBV5-1 to TRBJ1-1; D is ambiguous. The sample in question was CD4+ or CD8+ T cells sorted from blood, obtained in a trial of the OX40 agonist ivuxolimab. The source is an adult with an advanced solid tumor such as melanoma, head and neck, liver or kidney cancer. The CDR3 region has the DNA TGCGCCAGCAGCTTTACGGGAACTGAAGCTTTCTTT. Translating it yields CASSFTGTEAFF.